These T cell receptor beta chains were read from a single sample in a study of blood T cells in healthy people across ages. From the 5' RACE reads, TCRdb called clonotypes with MiXCR, one entry per CDR3 protein. This sample has 270,000 or so distinct CDR3 sequences; about 25% occur once, and the top ten carry approximately 29%. The specimen sequenced was blood. The receptors here all came from a woman in her 70s in good health. Each CDR3 is given with its conserved first and last residue. D genes are given only for firm matches. Clone size is stated in some rows and not others, as once, few, many or a class when expanded.

D | J | size | V | CDR3 | DNA
TRBD2 | TRBJ2-5 | few | TRBV7-9 | CASSLGTSELSQYF | TGTGCCAGCAGCTTAGGGACTAGCGAGTTGTCCCAGTACTTC
NA | TRBJ2-5 | NA | TRBV4-3 | CASSRSGTEETQYF | TGCGCCAGCAGCCGGTCCGGGACTGAAGAGACCCAGTACTTC
TRBD1 | TRBJ1-4 | few | TRBV15 | CATGPGQIATNEKLFF | TGTGCCACGGGCCCGGGACAGATTGCAACTAATGAAAAACTGTTTTTT
NA | TRBJ2-5 | NA | TRBV9 | CASSDSVFQETQYF | TGTGCCAGCAGCGACAGCGTATTTCAAGAGACCCAGTACTTC
TRBD2 | TRBJ2-3 | many | TRBV7-8 | CASSGGLAQPSADTQYF | TGTGCCAGCAGCGGGGGACTAGCCCAGCCAAGTGCAGATACGCAGTATTTT
NA | TRBJ2-7 | few | TRBV4-1 | CASSQAAGQSYEQYF | TGCGCCAGCAGCCAAGCGGCCGGACAGTCCTACGAGCAGTACTTC
NA | TRBJ2-5 | NA | TRBV5-1 | CASSLGPRNEETQYF | TGCGCCAGCAGCTTGGGACCCCGGAACGAAGAGACCCAGTACTTC
TRBD2 | TRBJ2-5 | few | TRBV7-8 | CASSPRASGMSQETQYF | TGTGCCAGCAGCCCCCGGGCTAGCGGGATGAGTCAAGAGACCCAGTACTTC
TRBD2 | TRBJ2-5 | NA | TRBV3-1 | CASSLGRAANQETQYF | TGTGCCAGCAGCCTGGGGAGGGCAGCAAATCAAGAGACCCAGTACTTC
NA | TRBJ1-1 | few | TRBV12-3/TRBV12-4 | CASSFGPTVNTEAFF | TGTGCCAGCAGTTTTGGGCCCACCGTGAACACTGAAGCTTTCTTT
TRBD2 | TRBJ2-1 | many | TRBV7-3 | CASSLGLADYNEQFF | TGTGCCAGCAGCCTGGGACTAGCGGACTACAATGAGCAGTTCTTC
NA | TRBJ2-3 | NA | TRBV7-3 | CASSLRSRSTDTQYF | TGTGCCAGCAGCTTAAGATCCAGAAGCACGGATACGCAGTATTTT
NA | TRBJ1-1 | many | TRBV29-1 | CSVGRANTEAFF | TGCAGCGTCGGGAGGGCGAACACTGAAGCTTTCTTT
TRBD2 | TRBJ2-7 | many | TRBV3-1 | CASSPAGASSYEQYF | TGTGCCAGCAGCCCGGCGGGAGCAAGTTCCTACGAGCAGTACTTC
NA | TRBJ1-1 | NA | TRBV18 | CASSLDPTEAFF | TGTGCCAGCTCTCTCGACCCCACTGAAGCTTTCTTT
TRBD1 | TRBJ2-1 | NA | TRBV5-1 | CASSLLGQVIGDEQFF | TGCGCCAGCAGCTTACTCGGACAGGTTATCGGTGATGAGCAGTTCTTC
TRBD2 | TRBJ2-7 | few | TRBV20-1 | CSARSGNPYEQYF | TGCAGTGCTAGAAGCGGGAACCCTTACGAGCAGTACTTC
NA | TRBJ2-3 | NA | TRBV7-2 | CASSSSSYTDTQYF | TGTGCCAGCAGCAGCAGCTCATACACAGATACGCAGTATTTT
NA | TRBJ2-2 | few | TRBV7-3 | CASSFDGNTGELFF | TGTGCCAGCAGCTTTGACGGAAACACCGGGGAGCTGTTTTTT
NA | TRBJ2-2 | NA | TRBV12-3/TRBV12-4 | CASSGQGRRTGELFF | TGTGCCAGCAGTGGACAAGGAAGAAGGACCGGGGAGCTGTTTTTT
TRBD2 | TRBJ2-7 | NA | TRBV20-1 | CSASSVPGGGEQYF | TGCAGTGCATCCAGCGTACCTGGCGGGGGCGAGCAGTACTTC
NA | TRBJ2-3 | NA | TRBV11-2 | CASSLRPIPDTQYF | TGTGCCAGCAGCTTACGTCCTATCCCAGATACGCAGTATTTT
TRBD1 | TRBJ2-2 | few | TRBV20-1 | CSAQGAWDTGELFF | TGCAGTGCTCAGGGGGCCTGGGACACCGGGGAGCTGTTTTTT
NA | TRBJ1-1 | NA | TRBV5-1 | CASSFSGQSNTEAFF | TGCGCCAGCAGCTTCTCAGGGCAATCGAACACTGAAGCTTTCTTT
NA | TRBJ2-2 | many | TRBV6-2/TRBV6-3 | CASSYGAGELFF | TGTGCCAGCAGTTATGGTGCCGGGGAGCTGTTTTTT
NA | TRBJ2-7 | few | TRBV7-9 | CASSSDYEQYF | TGTGCCAGCAGCTCGGACTACGAGCAGTACTTC
TRBD1 | TRBJ2-7 | few | TRBV20-1 | CSSRTGSEQYF | TGCAGTTCCCGGACAGGGAGCGAGCAGTACTTC
NA | TRBJ2-6 | few | TRBV4-1 | CASSQELGSGANVLTF | TGCGCCAGCAGCCAAGAACTGGGCTCTGGGGCCAACGTCCTGACTTTC
TRBD2 | TRBJ2-5 | NA | TRBV2 | CASTQAGVWEQYF | TGTGCCAGCACCCAAGCGGGAGTGTGGGAGCAGTACTTC
NA | TRBJ2-5 | once | TRBV3-1 | CASSQGRAGGETQYF | TGTGCCAGCAGCCAAGGACGTGCAGGGGGGGAGACCCAGTACTTC
NA | TRBJ2-1 | few | TRBV12-3/TRBV12-4 | CASRDRGVTYNEQFF | TGTGCCAGCAGGGACCGCGGGGTAACCTACAATGAGCAGTTCTTC
TRBD1 | TRBJ1-2 | few | TRBV20-1 | CSARDHRGQWGYTF | TGCAGTGCTAGAGATCACAGGGGTCAATGGGGCTACACCTTC
NA | TRBJ2-7 | few | TRBV28 | CASSSGHENPYF | TGTGCCAGCAGTTCTGGACACGAGAATCCGTACTTC
NA | TRBJ2-1 | few | TRBV12-5 | CASGSPQGIRFF | TGTGCTAGTGGTTCCCCACAGGGAATAAGGTTCTTC
NA | TRBJ2-7 | few | TRBV10-3 | CAISENSYEQYF | TGTGCCATCAGTGAAAACTCCTACGAGCAGTACTTC
NA | TRBJ2-1 | NA | TRBV28 | CASSLFATARTFNEQFF | TGTGCCAGCAGTTTATTCGCGACAGCTCGTACTTTCAATGAGCAGTTCTTC
TRBD1 | TRBJ1-2 | NA | TRBV6-1 | CASSPGQGYGGHTF | TGTGCCAGCAGTCCGGGACAGGGGTATGGCGGCCACACCTTC
NA | TRBJ1-1 | NA | TRBV2 | CASSDPPRARGTEAFF | TGTGCCAGCAGTGACCCGCCCAGGGCACGGGGCACTGAAGCTTTCTTT
TRBD2 | TRBJ2-7 | NA | TRBV6-1 | CASSRTTSGLYEQYF | TGTGCCAGCAGCCGGACGACTAGCGGGTTGTACGAGCAGTACTTC
NA | TRBJ1-5 | many | TRBV20-1 | CSAGRLNQPQHF | TGCAGTGCGGGGAGACTTAATCAGCCCCAGCATTTT
NA | TRBJ2-3 | NA | TRBV5-5 | CASSLWTMDTQYF | TGTGCCAGCAGCTTATGGACCATGGATACGCAGTATTTT
NA | TRBJ1-1 | NA | TRBV14 | CASSQGERFDLNTEAFF | TGTGCCAGCAGCCAGGGGGAGAGGTTTGACCTGAACACTGAAGCTTTCTTT
TRBD2 | TRBJ2-1 | few | TRBV7-3 | CASSLTSGDNEQFF | TGTGCCAGCAGCCTCACTAGCGGGGACAATGAGCAGTTCTTC
NA | TRBJ2-7 | NA | TRBV20-1 | CSATEQYF | TGCAGTGCTACCGAGCAGTACTTC
TRBD1 | TRBJ1-2 | few | TRBV6-5 | CASRGTVLDRNYGYTF | TGTGCCAGCAGGGGGACAGTACTAGATCGTAACTATGGCTACACCTTC
TRBD1 | TRBJ1-2 | few | TRBV15 | CATSRDPGTGYGYTF | TGTGCCACCAGCAGAGACCCCGGGACAGGCTATGGCTACACCTTC
TRBD1 | TRBJ2-3 | NA | TRBV9 | CASSVGDRGRTDTQYF | TGTGCCAGCAGCGTAGGGGACAGGGGACGCACAGATACGCAGTATTTT